The clone carrying this TCR beta chain was observed many times. Using its own MiXCR run on the 5' RACE reads, TCRdb lists one record per CDR3 protein. The sample gives about 350,000 distinct CDR3 sequences, over 4% of which show up once; around 24% is in the top ten. This record comes from a study of T cells after yellow fever vaccination. V shed 3 bases and J shed 4 bases, with 14 bases lying between them. The CDR3 is 15 residues long. Per the germline V gene, CDR1 is KGHSH and CDR2 is LQKENI. Sequencing used PBMCs, obtained 5 days after the yellow fever booster vaccination. This chain uses TRBV18 with TRBJ2-3; D may match TRBD1 or TRBD2 (6 bases each). The TCR comes from a man aged 18-30 years who received the YFV17D yellow fever vaccine. Written as DNA, the CDR3 is TGTGCCAGCTCACCCCCCGGGGGCAGGGCAGATACGCAGTATTTT. This gives the protein CASSPPGGRADTQYF. Filled out from reference TRBV18 and TRBJ2-3, the complete variable domain reads NAGVMQNPRHLVRRRGQEARLRCSPMKGHSHVYWYRQLPEEGLKFMVYLQKENIIDESGMPKERFSAEFPKEGPSILRIQQVVRGDSAAYFCASSPPGGRADTQYFGPGTRLTVL.